One and the same sample provided the 15 T cell receptor beta chains below, sequenced in a study of T cells in Graves' hyperthyroidism and ophthalmopathy. There were TCR beta CDR3 regions amplified from RNA transcripts. Researchers ran a first-round RT-PCR on the TCR CDR3 using the HTBI primer set. MiXCR was run by TCRdb on the multiplex PCR reads, yielding one entry per CDR3 protein. The top ten clones hold 3.8% of a sample with 600,000 to 650,000 distinct CDR3 sequences, 15% to 20% of them seen once. What was sequenced was blood. The receptors originated from a woman in her 30s with Graves' hyperthyroidism.

This clonotype showed up just a few times. This sequence joins TRBV19 and TRBJ1-5, with TRBD1 as a possible D gene (5 bases). Germline CDR1 and CDR2: LNHDA and SQIVND (reference sequence). The CDR3 length is 17 residues. V was shortened by 4 bases and J by 2 bases, with 18 bases between the two germline ends. The CDR3 is CASSNPGAGGGNQPQHF. CDR3 nucleotide sequence: TGTGCCAGTAGTAACCCTGGGGCTGGGGGTGGCAATCAGCCCCAGCATTTT.

This clonotype was seen only once. The chain couples TRBV4-3 to TRBJ1-1; maybe TRBD1 (6 bases). CDR3 size: 13 residues. With 1 base removed from V and 11 bases from J, the gap between germline ends came to 14 bases. The germline CDR1 and CDR2 sequences are LGHNA and YSLEER. The DNA of the CDR3 is TGCGCCAGCAGCCAAGGGCGGAGGACAGAGGCTTTCTTT. Translating it yields CASSQGRRTEAFF.

The chain joins TRBV16 to TRBJ2-4; tentatively, D is TRBD1 (6 bases). The CDR3 sequence is 14 residues long. Between the trimmed V and J ends, which lost 1 base and 4 bases, there was a span of 8 bases. Looked up from germline, CDR1 is KGHSY and CDR2 is FQNENV. The CDR3 reads CASSQLGQKNIQYF. Written as DNA, the CDR3 is TGTGCCAGCAGCCAATTAGGACAGAAAAACATTCAGTACTTC.

This clonotype was detected only a few times. The rearrangement links TRBV30 to TRBJ1-3; no clear D gene. Deletions cut 0 bases from V and 2 bases from J, with 17 bases between. This CDR3 is 17 amino acids long. The germline CDR1 and CDR2 sequences are GTSNPN and SVGIG (reference sequence). CDR3: CAWSVLYDGETGNTIYF. For the CDR3, the DNA is TGTGCCTGGAGTGTACTTTATGATGGGGAAACTGGAAACACCATATATTTT.

Many counts were recorded for this clonotype. The J gene is TRBJ2-5, the V gene TRBV28; 11 nucleotides agree with TRBD2. Per the germline V gene, CDR1 is MDHEN and CDR2 is SYDVKM. The CDR3 covers 14 residues. Germline trimming cut 10 bases from V and 5 bases from J; bases unmatched to any gene: 9. The CDR3 sequence: CATTELAGGETQYF. The DNA of the CDR3 is TGTGCCACCACCGAGCTAGCGGGAGGTGAGACCCAGTACTTC.

This clonotype has ten or more counts. V and J are TRBV6-2 or TRBV6-3 and TRBJ1-1, with no clear D. This CDR3 has 11 amino acids. V lost 7 bases, J lost 8 bases, and 11 bases lay in between. Germline CDR1 is MNHEY and CDR2 is SVGEGT. The CDR3 protein is CASNTRQEAFF. The CDR3 DNA reads as TGTGCCAGCAATACAAGGCAAGAAGCTTTCTTT.

Concerning this clonotype: A much bigger clone sits one base away, suggesting this may be a read error. The chain links TRBV28 to TRBJ2-5; D may be TRBD2 (6 bases). The CDR3 length is 16 residues. Germline CDR1 MDHEN, CDR2 SYDVKM. V was trimmed by 5 bases and J by 5 bases, leaving 21 bases between them. For the CDR3, the DNA is TGTGCCAGCAGTCATTTTAGGACGGGGGAGTTTGAGACCCAGTACTTC. Translating gives CASSHFRTGEFETQYF.

This clonotype was picked up a small number of times. The chain joins TRBV5-1 to TRBJ1-2; 9 bases line up with TRBD1. CDR1 and CDR2 from the germline V gene are SGHRS and YFSETQ. There are 14 residues in the CDR3. The trim removed 6 bases at V and 8 bases at J, leaving 11 bases unmatched. CDR3 nucleotides: TGCGCCAGCAATTTGGGACAGGGTGGTTCAGGCTACACCTTC. It encodes CASNLGQGGSGYTF.

The chain couples TRBV30 to TRBJ1-6; D is ambiguous. CDR3 length equals 13 residues. Trimming stripped 3 bases from V and 7 bases from J, with 10 bases between. Germline-derived CDR1 and CDR2 are GTSNPN and SVGIG (reference sequence). Here the CDR3 DNA reads TGTGCCTGGAGGGGATGGGCGAATTCACCCCTCCACTTT. It codes for CAWRGWANSPLHF. Full variable domain (outside the CDR3, taken from reference TRBV30 and TRBJ1-6): SQTIHQWPATLVQPVGSPLSLECTVEGTSNPNLYWYRQAAGRGLQLLFYSVGIGQISSEVPQNLSASRPQDRQFILSSKKLLLSDSGFYLCAWRGWANSPLHFGNGTRLTVT.

This clonotype was counted a few times. The chain combines TRBV7-3 with TRBJ1-1, with a tentative D call TRBD1 (5 bases). CDR3 length: 13 amino acids. V was cut by 2 bases and J by 4 bases, with 8 bases left in between. Germline CDR1 is SGHTA and CDR2 is FQGTGA. The CDR3 DNA reads as TGTGCCAGCAGCTTATTAGGGGTCACTGAAGCTTTCTTT. Residues: CASSLLGVTEAFF.

This clonotype was counted many times. J is TRBJ2-7 and V is TRBV20-1; 7 nucleotides line up with TRBD2. The junction had 9 bases not matched to a gene; V was cut back by 3 bases and J by 4 bases. Germline CDR1 and CDR2: DFQATT and SNEGSKA (reference sequence). The CDR3 sequence is 14 residues long. The CDR3 reads CSARRRLAEYEQYF. Here the CDR3 DNA reads TGCAGTGCTAGGAGGCGGCTAGCGGAGTACGAGCAGTACTTC.

At least ten counts were recorded for this clonotype. V and J are TRBV30 and TRBJ2-7, with D tentatively TRBD1 or TRBD2 (5 bases each). Germline CDR1 GTSNPN, CDR2 SVGIG (reference sequence). The CDR3 consists of 13 residues. Trimming stripped 0 bases from V and 6 bases from J, with 12 bases between. CDR3 DNA: TGTGCCTGGAGTGTAGGGGAAGGAGGCGAGCAGTACTTC. It codes for CAWSVGEGGEQYF. Together with reference TRBV30 and TRBJ2-7, the CDR3 gives the full variable domain: SQTIHQWPATLVQPVGSPLSLECTVEGTSNPNLYWYRQAAGRGLQLLFYSVGIGQISSEVPQNLSASRPQDRQFILSSKKLLLSDSGFYLCAWSVGEGGEQYFGPGTRLTVT.

At least ten counts were recorded for this clonotype. CDR3 sequence: CASSEGGSGYTF. CDR3 in DNA: TGTGCCAGCTCGGAGGGAGGGTCTGGCTACACCTTC. The genes are TRBV28 and TRBJ1-2; D is unclear. V was pared by 8 bases and J by 7 bases, with 14 bases between. There are 12 residues in the CDR3. Germline CDR1 MDHEN, CDR2 SYDVKM.

This clonotype was found a few times. CDR3 amino acids: CATSRVPGTNTGELFF. CDR3 DNA: TGTGCCACCAGCAGAGTCCCAGGGACGAACACCGGGGAGCTGTTTTTT. The rearrangement uses TRBV15 and TRBJ2-2; the D gene is possibly TRBD1 (5 bases). V was shortened by 1 base and J by 0 bases, with 9 bases between the two germline ends. CDR3 length equals 16 residues. Germline V gene sequence: CDR1 LNHNV, CDR2 YYDKDF (reference sequence).

This clonotype was recorded only once. The chain joins TRBV10-3 to TRBJ1-2, with 10 bases aligning to TRBD1. The CDR3 covers 13 residues. Per germline, CDR1 ENHRY and CDR2 SYGVKD. Unmatched junction bases numbered 2, after V lost 5 bases and J lost 5 bases. CDR3 residues: CAISPGQGYGYTF. CDR3 bases: TGTGCCATCAGTCCGGGACAGGGGTATGGCTACACCTTC.